Shown below are 5 T cell receptor beta chains from a single sample sequenced in a study of cytomegalovirus exposure and HLA in healthy donors. The repertoire was sequenced with immunoSEQ multiplex PCR; TCRdb's copy has only in-frame clones and lacks some. The sample consists of about 150,000 clones, less than 90% of them appearing once. Sequencing was carried out using PBMCs. These receptors all stem from a man aged 18-30 years in good health and CMV-seropositive.

The chain links TRBV11-2 to TRBJ2-3; TRBD2 might be the D (5 bases). The V and J ends lost 0 bases and 5 bases respectively, with 12 bases between them. Germline CDR1 and CDR2: SGHAT and FQNNGV. This CDR3 is built from 15 residues. The CDR3 bases are TGTGCCAGCAGCTTAGATCCGGGGTTCGGAGATACGCAGTATTTT. Its protein product is CASSLDPGFGDTQYF.

This clone was detected once. The rearrangement uses TRBV7-6 and TRBJ2-7, with a possible D match to TRBD2 (6 bases). This CDR3 contains 15 residues. V shed 5 bases and J shed 2 bases, with 16 bases lying between them. From germline, CDR1 is SGHVS and CDR2 FNYEAQ. This CDR3 reads CASSARDSGAYEQYF. In DNA, the CDR3 is TGTGCCAGCAGCGCCAGGGATTCGGGGGCCTACGAGCAGTACTTC.

This clone was counted a few times. The chain links TRBV7-9 to TRBJ2-7; the match to TRBD1 covers 7 bases. The germline CDR1 and CDR2 sequences are SEHNR and FQNEAQ (reference sequence). V was pared by 2 bases and J by 3 bases, with 16 bases of the junction left unmatched. The CDR3 has 18 amino acids. CDR3 protein: CASSLRSRGPSPSYEQYF. The CDR3 DNA reads as TGTGCCAGCAGCTTAAGATCGAGGGGGCCCTCACCTAGCTACGAGCAGTACTTC.

The chain carries TRBV25-1 and TRBJ2-6; weak D call: TRBD1 (6 bases). CDR1 MGHDK and CDR2 SYGVNS come from the germline V gene. V was clipped by 1 base and J by 1 base, with 11 bases between them. This CDR3 has 17 amino acids. This CDR3 reads CASSESTGKSGANVLTF. The CDR3 nucleotides are TGTGCCAGCAGTGAATCAACAGGGAAATCTGGGGCCAACGTCCTGACTTTC.

This sequence joins TRBV7-2 and TRBJ2-7; possibly TRBD1 for D (5 bases). The CDR3 consists of 15 residues. Germline V gene data show CDR1 as SGHTA and CDR2 as FQGNSA. V lost 1 base to trimming and J lost 1 base, with 11 bases between them. The CDR3 sequence is CASSLGGLGSYEQYF. CDR3 sequence (DNA): TGTGCCAGCAGCTTAGGGGGCTTGGGTTCCTACGAGCAGTACTTC.